The 30 T cell receptor beta chains presented below share a single source sample, sequenced in a study of neoadjuvant nivolumab and ipilimumab in lung cancer. TCRdb's copy holds only in-frame clones and misses some; the assay was immunoSEQ multiplex PCR. The sample contains some 27,000 clones, around 80% of which appear only once. The sample was peripheral blood, taken before neoadjuvant nivolumab, alone or with ipilimumab. The origin of the receptors is an adult with non-small cell lung cancer.

CDR3 bases: TGTGCCAGCAGCTTCTCGCCAGAATACGAGCAGTACTTC. Protein: CASSFSPEYEQYF. The chain carries TRBV5-6 and TRBJ2-7; D is ambiguous. CDR3 length equals 13 residues. The germline CDR1 and CDR2 sequences are SGHDT and YYEEEE. The ends were cut back, 2 bases at V and 4 bases at J, with 10 bases in the middle.

This clone was counted a few times. This chain connects TRBV5-1 to TRBJ2-1; TRBD2 might be the D (6 bases). This CDR3 spans 14 amino acids. The germline V gene encodes CDR1 SGHRS and CDR2 YFSETQ. The V end lost 4 bases, the J end lost 5 bases, and 13 bases lay between the germline ends. CDR3 in DNA: TGCGCCAGCAGCCAACCGGGAGCTGACAATGAGCAGTTCTTC. This gives the protein CASSQPGADNEQFF.

The chain links TRBV7-9 to TRBJ2-7; 7 positions match TRBD1. Germline CDR1 reads SEHNR; CDR2 reads FQNEAQ (reference sequence). The V segment lost 4 bases and the J segment 4 bases; nucleotides outside the gene matches: 1. CDR3 size: 12 residues. Here the CDR3 DNA reads TGTGCCAGCAGCTCGGGACAGTACGAGCAGTACTTC. Protein product: CASSSGQYEQYF.

The genes are TRBV4-2 and TRBJ1-1; 8 bases fit TRBD1. CDR1 is LGHNA, CDR2 YNFKEQ, per germline. Losses at the gene ends were 2 bases for V and 5 bases for J; bases not matched to a gene: 7. The CDR3 is made up of 15 amino acids. The CDR3 loop reads CASSQTDRAWTEAFF. The CDR3 coding sequence is TGTGCCAGCAGCCAAACGGACAGGGCTTGGACTGAAGCTTTCTTT.

The genes are TRBV18 and TRBJ2-7; D is possibly TRBD1 (5 bases). The CDR3 runs to 14 residues. Germline CDR1 reads KGHSH; CDR2 reads LQKENI. Trimming shortened V by 0 bases and J by 3 bases, and 9 bases separated the two germline ends. CDR3 bases: TGTGCCAGCTCACCACCGGCCAGGGTCTACGAGCAGTACTTC. Amino acid sequence: CASSPPARVYEQYF.

The chain combines TRBV11-2 with TRBJ2-4, with D possibly being TRBD1 or TRBD2 (5 bases each). Trimming took 1 base from V and 0 from J, leaving 7 bases between them. The CDR3 has 15 amino acids. Germline assignment: CDR1 SGHAT and CDR2 FQNNGV. The CDR3 here is CASSLAGLAKNIQYF. DNA of the CDR3: TGTGCCAGCAGCTTAGCGGGGCTAGCCAAAAACATTCAGTACTTC.

The chain combines TRBV2 with TRBJ1-6; D is unclear. V was cut by 2 bases and J by 8 bases, with 10 bases left in between. Germline V gene sequence: CDR1 SNHLY, CDR2 FYNNEI. CDR3 size: 14 residues. This chain's CDR3 is CASSEMRNDSPLHF. CDR3 sequence (DNA): TGTGCCAGCAGTGAAATGAGAAACGATTCACCCCTCCACTTT. Full variable domain (remainder filled in from reference TRBV2 and TRBJ1-6): EPEVTQTPSHQVTQMGQEVILRCVPISNHLYFYWYRQILGQKVEFLVSFYNNEISEKSEIFDDQFSVERPDGSNFTLKIRSTKLEDSAMYFCASSEMRNDSPLHFGNGTRLTVT.

This clone was counted between two and nine times. Germline and junction disagree at one end, which may indicate a read error. The rearrangement uses TRBV5-4 and TRBJ1-1; no clear D gene. The germline V gene has CDR1 SGHNT and CDR2 YYREEE (reference sequence). This CDR3 region has 15 residues. DNA for the CDR3: TGTGCCAGCAGTCCCATCTTGGGAGGGAACCCTGAAGCTTTCTTT. The encoded protein is CASSPILGGNPEAFF.

V and J are TRBV5-8 and TRBJ1-6; D may be TRBD1 (5 bases). In germline, CDR1 is SGHTS, CDR2 YDEGEE. V was pared by 1 base and J by 0 bases, with 14 bases between. This CDR3 has 18 residues. The CDR3 DNA follows: TGTGCCAGCAGCTTGTTTGGGGGGTCCGGCTCCTATAATTCACCCCTCCACTTT. It specifies CASSLFGGSGSYNSPLHF.

The chain carries TRBV6-5 and TRBJ2-7, with a weak D call TRBD2 (5 bases). V was shortened by 4 bases and J by 4 bases, with 8 bases between the two germline ends. Germline CDR1 reads MNHEY; CDR2 reads SVGAGI. The CDR3 sequence is 12 residues long. CDR3 loop: CASSLRGYEQYF. The CDR3 region has the DNA TGTGCCAGCAGTTTACGGGGTTACGAGCAGTACTTC.

The V gene is TRBV7-9, the J gene TRBJ1-6; TRBD1 matches at 7 bases. The CDR3 consists of 16 residues. Germline V lookup: CDR1 SEHNR, CDR2 FQNEAQ (reference sequence). V lost 4 bases and J lost 7; bases outside the gene matches: 10. The chain's CDR3 is CASSSDYRGWNSPLHF. The CDR3 region has the DNA TGTGCCAGCAGCTCTGATTACAGGGGCTGGAATTCACCCCTCCACTTT.

The J gene is TRBJ2-2, the V gene TRBV4-1, with unresolved D. From germline, CDR1 is MGHRA and CDR2 YSYEKL. V lost 3 bases and J lost 0, with 8 bases in between. This CDR3 has 15 residues. CDR3 DNA sequence: TGCGCCAGCAGCCACGACGACCCGAACACCGGGGAGCTGTTTTTT. Its protein is CASSHDDPNTGELFF.

This chain uses TRBV5-4 with TRBJ1-1; 7 bases match TRBD1. The CDR3 covers 13 residues. Trimming removed 5 bases from V and 7 bases from J; junction bases left unmatched: 8. Germline V lookup: CDR1 SGHNT, CDR2 YYREEE (reference sequence). The chain's CDR3 is CASSRDSRIEAFF. As DNA, the CDR3 is TGTGCCAGCAGTCGGGACAGCCGAATTGAAGCTTTCTTT.

There are a few counts of this clone. The chain combines TRBV7-8 with TRBJ2-7, with D possibly TRBD1 on 6 matching bases. The CDR3 has 14 residues. V lost 5 bases to trimming and J lost 4 bases, with 15 bases between them. The V gene's germline CDR1 is SGHVS and CDR2 FQNEAQ. In DNA form, the CDR3 reads TGTGCCAGCAGCCGGAGAGCCACAGGGTACGAGCAGTACTTC. The encoded protein is CASSRRATGYEQYF.

The V gene is TRBV2, the J gene TRBJ2-2, with D uncertain. Germline-derived CDR1 and CDR2 are SNHLY and FYNNEI. This CDR3 comprises 15 residues. V was clipped by 2 bases and J by 1 base, with 8 bases between them. CDR3 region: CASSERFLNTGELFF. In DNA, the CDR3 is TGTGCCAGCAGTGAACGGTTCCTGAACACCGGGGAGCTGTTTTTT.

The chain uses TRBV11-2 and TRBJ1-5; TRBD1 aligns across 9 bases. V lost 6 bases to trimming and J lost 0 bases; unmatched junction nucleotides: 6. Germline assignment: CDR1 SGHAT and CDR2 FQNNGV. This CDR3 region has 16 residues. In DNA form, the CDR3 reads TGTGCCAGCAGTCTCACAGGGGGCCTTAGCAATCAGCCCCAGCATTTT. Protein sequence: CASSLTGGLSNQPQHF.

This chain connects TRBV7-9 to TRBJ1-1, with D maybe TRBD1 (6 bases). This CDR3 contains 14 residues. Germline-derived CDR1 and CDR2 are SEHNR and FQNEAQ (reference sequence). V dropped 1 base and J dropped 8 bases, with 14 bases sitting between them. The CDR3 nucleotides read TGTGCCAGCAGCTTAGTAGTGGACAGAGCGGAAGCTTTCTTT. This codes for CASSLVVDRAEAFF.

This clone was detected only once. As DNA, the CDR3 is TGCGCCAGCAGCTTTTGGCAGACGAACACCGGGGAGCTGTTTTTT. The encoded protein is CASSFWQTNTGELFF. The genes are TRBV5-1 and TRBJ2-2; D call uncertain. The CDR3 totals 15 residues. V was pared by 2 bases and J by 0 bases, with 8 bases between. CDR1 is SGHRS, CDR2 YFSETQ, per germline.

The gene calls are TRBV4-2 and TRBJ2-3; TRBD1 aligns across 8 bases. Losses at the gene ends were 0 bases for V and 2 bases for J; bases not matched to a gene: 4. CDR1 and CDR2 from the germline V gene are LGHNA and YNFKEQ. The CDR3 spans 16 residues. CDR3 DNA sequence: TGTGCCAGCAGCCAAGATGGGACAGGTTCCACAGATACGCAGTATTTT. This codes for CASSQDGTGSTDTQYF.

The chain employs TRBV15 and TRBJ1-1; D is possibly TRBD1 (6 bases). V dropped 5 bases and J dropped 0 bases, with 13 bases sitting between them. The germline V gene encodes CDR1 LNHNV and CDR2 YYDKDF (reference sequence). The CDR3 length is 15 residues. The CDR3 loop reads CATSANRVLNTEAFF. The CDR3 DNA sequence: TGTGCCACCAGCGCCAACAGGGTCTTGAACACTGAAGCTTTCTTT.

V gene TRBV6-4 combines with J gene TRBJ1-1; D may be TRBD1 (5 bases). CDR1 is MRHNA and CDR2 is SNTAGT in the germline V gene. V gave up 6 bases and J gave up 2 bases, with 10 bases separating them. The CDR3 spans 13 residues. The CDR3 sequence: CASSRGDNTEAFF. The CDR3 DNA reads TGTGCCAGCAGCCGGGGGGATAACACTGAAGCTTTCTTT.

The rearrangement links TRBV6-5 to TRBJ1-6; D is unresolved. Per germline, CDR1 MNHEY and CDR2 SVGAGI. The CDR3 is 14 amino acids. Trimming cost V 4 bases and J 5 bases, with 9 bases left between them. Here the CDR3 reads CASSFGEDNSPLHF. The CDR3, as DNA: TGTGCCAGCAGTTTTGGAGAGGATAATTCACCCCTCCACTTT.

The chain carries TRBV6-1 and TRBJ1-3, with D maybe TRBD1 (6 bases). This CDR3 is built from 21 residues. V was shortened by 2 bases and J by 1 base, with 27 bases between the two germline ends. The V gene's germline CDR1 is MNHNS and CDR2 SASEGT. CDR3 nucleotide sequence: TGTGCCAGCAGTGAATTTGGGGCATCTTGGCAGGGGCGACGATCTGGAAACACCATATATTTT. Translation: CASSEFGASWQGRRSGNTIYF.

This chain joins TRBV6-5 and TRBJ2-1, with 7 bases that match TRBD1. The V and J ends lost 5 bases and 6 bases, in that order; junction bases with no gene match: 10. The CDR3 spans 15 residues. In germline, CDR1 is MNHEY, CDR2 SVGAGI. CDR3 coding DNA: TGTGCCAGCAGTGGACCCGGGACAGACCTCAATGAGCAGTTCTTC. It is translated as CASSGPGTDLNEQFF.

The chain recombines TRBV4-2 with TRBJ2-6; 8 bases are shared with TRBD2. Germline assignment: CDR1 LGHNA and CDR2 YNFKEQ. The CDR3 contains 21 residues. The trim removed 4 bases at V and 0 bases at J, leaving 17 bases unmatched. The CDR3 here is CASSREWARGAGGSGANVLTF. In DNA form, the CDR3 reads TGTGCCAGCAGCCGGGAGTGGGCGCGGGGGGCAGGTGGCTCTGGGGCCAACGTCCTGACTTTC.

The CDR3 reads CASSPQVPRFVNEQFF. The CDR3 coding sequence is TGTGCCAGCTCACCACAAGTCCCACGGTTTGTAAATGAGCAGTTCTTC. The V call is TRBV18, the J call TRBJ2-1; D not certain. The CDR3 sequence is 16 residues long. The germline V gene has CDR1 KGHSH and CDR2 LQKENI. Trimming stripped 1 base from V and 7 bases from J, with 17 bases between.

The chain combines TRBV6-1 with TRBJ1-2; 10 nucleotides agree with TRBD1. Losses at the gene ends were 1 base for V and 8 bases for J; bases not matched to a gene: 7. Germline CDR1 MNHNS, CDR2 SASEGT. The CDR3 contains 15 residues. The CDR3 region has the DNA TGTGCCAGCAGTGAAGTGGGACAGGGGAGAGGAGGCTACACCTTC. Its protein is CASSEVGQGRGGYTF.

The chain is built from TRBV9 and TRBJ2-1; 12 bases line up with TRBD2. Germline V CDR1 and CDR2: SGDLS, YYNGEE. This CDR3 contains 14 residues. Trimming took 4 bases from V and 8 from J; bases not matched to a gene: 4. CDR3 DNA: TGTGCCAGCAGCTCTAGCGGGGGGGCCCATGAGCAGTTCTTC. Translated: CASSSSGGAHEQFF.

This sequence joins TRBV4-1 and TRBJ1-2; D remains unclear. The CDR3 consists of 15 residues. From germline, CDR1 is MGHRA and CDR2 YSYEKL. The V gene lost 1 base and the J gene lost 8 bases, with 17 bases spanning the gap. The DNA for the CDR3 is TGCGCCAGCAGCCAAGGGGTAGGGCAGCTATACGGCTACACCTTC. Its protein product is CASSQGVGQLYGYTF.

Worth noting for this clone: Mismatch with germline at one junction end may stem from a read error. J is TRBJ1-4 and V is TRBV7-2, with a weak D call TRBD1 (6 bases). The CDR3 totals 15 residues. Germline CDR1 SGHTA, CDR2 FQGNSA. In DNA form, the CDR3 reads TGTGCCAGCAGCCGGGGGGGGACAACAAATGAAAAACTGTTTTTT. It codes for CASSRGGTTNEKLFF.